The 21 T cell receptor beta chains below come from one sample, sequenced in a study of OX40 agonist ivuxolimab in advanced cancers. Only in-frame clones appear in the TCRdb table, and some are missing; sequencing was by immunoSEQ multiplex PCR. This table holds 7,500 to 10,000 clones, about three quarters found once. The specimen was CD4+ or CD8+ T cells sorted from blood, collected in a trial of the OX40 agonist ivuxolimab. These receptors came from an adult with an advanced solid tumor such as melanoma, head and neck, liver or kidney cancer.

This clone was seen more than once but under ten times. Written as DNA, the CDR3 is TGTGCCAGCGGAAAAGGGGCATATGAAAAACTGTTTTTT. As protein: CASGKGAYEKLFF. The chain joins TRBV27 to TRBJ1-4, with D perhaps matching TRBD1 (5 bases). CDR1 MNHEY and CDR2 SMNVEV come from the germline V gene (reference sequence). Deletions cut 8 bases from V and 6 bases from J, with 13 bases between. There are 13 residues in the CDR3. Supplemented by reference TRBV27 and TRBJ1-4, the full variable domain reads EAQVTQNPRYLITVTGKKLTVTCSQNMNHEYMSWYRQDPGLGLRQIYYSMNVEVTDKGDVPEGYKVSRKEKRNFPLILESPSPNQTSLYFCASGKGAYEKLFFGSGTQLSVL.

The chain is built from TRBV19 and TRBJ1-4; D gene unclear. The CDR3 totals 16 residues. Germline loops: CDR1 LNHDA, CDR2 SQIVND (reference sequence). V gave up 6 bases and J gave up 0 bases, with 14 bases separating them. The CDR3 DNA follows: TGTGCCAGTAGCAAGGAAAGGGCTGCAACTAATGAAAAACTGTTTTTT. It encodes CASSKERAATNEKLFF.

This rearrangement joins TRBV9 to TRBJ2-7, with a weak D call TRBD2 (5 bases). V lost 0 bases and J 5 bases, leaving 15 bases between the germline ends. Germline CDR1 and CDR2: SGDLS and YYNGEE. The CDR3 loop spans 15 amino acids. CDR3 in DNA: TGTGCCAGCAGCGTAGTCGGGGTTTCTCTCGACGAGCAGTACTTC. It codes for CASSVVGVSLDEQYF.

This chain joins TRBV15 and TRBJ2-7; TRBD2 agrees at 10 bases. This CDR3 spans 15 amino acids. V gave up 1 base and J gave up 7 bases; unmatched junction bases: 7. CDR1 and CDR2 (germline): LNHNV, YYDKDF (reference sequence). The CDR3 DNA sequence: TGTGCCACCAGCAGAGGGACTAGCGGTCCTAAAGAGCAGTACTTC. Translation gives CATSRGTSGPKEQYF.

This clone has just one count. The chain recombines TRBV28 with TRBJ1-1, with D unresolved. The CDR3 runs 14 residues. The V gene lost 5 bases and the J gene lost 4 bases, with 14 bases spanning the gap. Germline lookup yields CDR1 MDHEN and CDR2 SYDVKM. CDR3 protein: CASSLMEGSTEAFF. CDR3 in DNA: TGTGCCAGCAGTCTCATGGAGGGTAGCACTGAAGCTTTCTTT.

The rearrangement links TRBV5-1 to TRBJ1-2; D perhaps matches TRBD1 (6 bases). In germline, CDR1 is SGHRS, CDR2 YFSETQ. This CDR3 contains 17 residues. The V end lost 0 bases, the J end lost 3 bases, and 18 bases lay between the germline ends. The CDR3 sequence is CASSLDGGALAHYGYTF. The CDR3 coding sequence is TGCGCCAGCAGCTTGGACGGGGGGGCCCTCGCCCACTATGGCTACACCTTC.

In nucleotides, the CDR3 is TGTGCCAGCAGTTTTTACTATGGCTACACCTTC. Translating gives CASSFYYGYTF. The rearrangement joins TRBV28 to TRBJ1-2; no clear D. Looked up from germline, CDR1 is MDHEN and CDR2 is SYDVKM. V lost 3 bases and J lost 3, with 2 bases in between. This CDR3 region has 11 residues.

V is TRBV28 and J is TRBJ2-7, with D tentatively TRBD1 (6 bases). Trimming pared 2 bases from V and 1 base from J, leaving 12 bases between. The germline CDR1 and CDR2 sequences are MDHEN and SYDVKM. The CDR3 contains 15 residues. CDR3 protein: CASSLLGAPSYEQYF. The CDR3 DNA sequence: TGTGCCAGCAGTTTACTGGGGGCGCCGTCCTACGAGCAGTACTTC.

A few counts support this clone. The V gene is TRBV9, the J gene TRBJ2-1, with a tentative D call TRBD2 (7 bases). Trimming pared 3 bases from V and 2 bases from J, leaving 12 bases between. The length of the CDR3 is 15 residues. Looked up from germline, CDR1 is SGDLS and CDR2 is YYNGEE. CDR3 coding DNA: TGTGCCAGCAGCGAGGGGGGAGGGCCCTACAATGAGCAGTTCTTC. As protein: CASSEGGGPYNEQFF.

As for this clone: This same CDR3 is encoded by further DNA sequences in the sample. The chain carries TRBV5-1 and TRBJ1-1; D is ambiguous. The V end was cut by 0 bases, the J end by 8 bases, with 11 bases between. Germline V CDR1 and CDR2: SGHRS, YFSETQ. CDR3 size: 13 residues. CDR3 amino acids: CASSLEPNPEAFF. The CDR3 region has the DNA TGCGCCAGCAGCTTGGAACCGAACCCAGAAGCTTTCTTT.

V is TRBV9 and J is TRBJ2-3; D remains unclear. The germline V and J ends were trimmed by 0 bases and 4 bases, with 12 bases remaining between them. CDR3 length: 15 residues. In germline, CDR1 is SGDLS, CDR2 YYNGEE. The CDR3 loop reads CASSVGQARADTQYF. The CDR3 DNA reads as TGTGCCAGCAGCGTAGGGCAGGCTAGGGCAGATACGCAGTATTTT.

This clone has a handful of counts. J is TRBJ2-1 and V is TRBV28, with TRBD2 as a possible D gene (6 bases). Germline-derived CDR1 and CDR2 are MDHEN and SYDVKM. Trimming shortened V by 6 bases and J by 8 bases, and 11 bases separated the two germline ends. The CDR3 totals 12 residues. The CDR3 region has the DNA TGTGCCAGCAGCCAGGGACTCCATGAGCAGTTCTTC. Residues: CASSQGLHEQFF.

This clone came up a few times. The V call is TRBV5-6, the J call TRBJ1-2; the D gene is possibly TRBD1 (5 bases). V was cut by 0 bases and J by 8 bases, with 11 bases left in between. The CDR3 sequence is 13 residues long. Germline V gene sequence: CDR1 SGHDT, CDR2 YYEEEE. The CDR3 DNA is TGTGCCAGCAGCTTGGGGGGCCTCAGCGGCTACACCTTC. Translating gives CASSLGGLSGYTF.

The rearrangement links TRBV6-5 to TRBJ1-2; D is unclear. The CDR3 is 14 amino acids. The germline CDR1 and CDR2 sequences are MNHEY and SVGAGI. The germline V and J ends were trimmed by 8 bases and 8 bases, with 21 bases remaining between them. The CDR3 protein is CASYPFGGRGGYTF. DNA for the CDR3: TGTGCCAGCTACCCCTTTGGAGGACGAGGGGGCTACACCTTC.

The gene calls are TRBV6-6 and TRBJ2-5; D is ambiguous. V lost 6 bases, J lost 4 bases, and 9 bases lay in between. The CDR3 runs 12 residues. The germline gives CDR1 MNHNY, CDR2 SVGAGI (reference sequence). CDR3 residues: CASSSDGETQYF. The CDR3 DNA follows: TGTGCCAGCAGCTCGGACGGAGAGACCCAGTACTTC.

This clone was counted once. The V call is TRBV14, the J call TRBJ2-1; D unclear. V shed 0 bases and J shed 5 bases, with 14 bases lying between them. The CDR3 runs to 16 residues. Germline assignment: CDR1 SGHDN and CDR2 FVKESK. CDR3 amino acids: CASSQEGWALDNEQFF. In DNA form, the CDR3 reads TGTGCCAGCAGCCAAGAAGGTTGGGCTCTTGACAATGAGCAGTTCTTC. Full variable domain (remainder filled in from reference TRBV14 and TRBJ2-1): EAGVTQFPSHSVIEKGQTVTLRCDPISGHDNLYWYRRVMGKEIKFLLHFVKESKQDESGMPNNRFLAERTGGTYSTLKVQPAELEDSGVYFCASSQEGWALDNEQFFGPGTRLTVL.

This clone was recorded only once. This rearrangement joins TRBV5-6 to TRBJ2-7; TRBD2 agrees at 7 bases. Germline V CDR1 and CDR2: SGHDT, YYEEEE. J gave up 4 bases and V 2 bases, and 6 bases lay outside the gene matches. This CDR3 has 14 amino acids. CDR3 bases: TGTGCCAGCAGCTTCGGGGCGGGAGCATACGAGCAGTACTTC. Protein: CASSFGAGAYEQYF.

The CDR3 loop reads CASRVNEQYF. The CDR3, as DNA: TGTGCCAGCAGAGTAAACGAGCAGTACTTC. The chain uses TRBV6-5 and TRBJ2-7, with unresolved D. The V gene's germline CDR1 is MNHEY and CDR2 SVGAGI. This CDR3 is built from 10 residues. Trimming took 6 bases from V and 5 from J, leaving 5 bases between them.

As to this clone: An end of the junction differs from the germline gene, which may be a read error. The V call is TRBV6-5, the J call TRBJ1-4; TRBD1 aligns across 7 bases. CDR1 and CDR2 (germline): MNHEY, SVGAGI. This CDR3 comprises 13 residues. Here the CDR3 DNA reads TGTGCCAGCAGTAAATCACCAAACCGGGACAGAGATTTT. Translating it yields CASSKSPNRDRDF.

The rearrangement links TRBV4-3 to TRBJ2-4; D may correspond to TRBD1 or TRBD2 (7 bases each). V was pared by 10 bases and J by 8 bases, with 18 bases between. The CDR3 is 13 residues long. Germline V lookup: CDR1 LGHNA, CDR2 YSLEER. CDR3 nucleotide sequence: TGCGCCACAGGGGGGGGAAAAAAGGACATTCAGTACTTC. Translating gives CATGGGKKDIQYF.

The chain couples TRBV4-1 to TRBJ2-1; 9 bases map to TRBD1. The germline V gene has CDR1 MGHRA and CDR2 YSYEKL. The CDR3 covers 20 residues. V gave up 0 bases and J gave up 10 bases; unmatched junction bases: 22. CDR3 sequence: CASSQDGPGVIGTGQGEQFF. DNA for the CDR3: TGCGCCAGCAGCCAAGATGGCCCGGGGGTTATCGGGACAGGGCAAGGGGAGCAGTTCTTC.